This entry lists 14 T cell receptor beta chains sequenced from one sample in a study of shared clonotypes between healthy human individuals (TCRdb year 2020). The library was built by means of the immunoSEQ multiplex PCR assay. TCRdb re-hosts the immuneACCESS table, in-frame sequences only. Its copies lack some clones; in the studies checked, an unresolved V gene accounts for under half of them, and the cause for the rest is not known. Counted in this sample were about 2.3 million clones; 80% to 95% of them appeared once. About 0.37% of the sample is held by the ten biggest clonotypes. What was sequenced was naive CD4+ T cells from PBMCs. What the cell subset or site label conveys for this sample: CD45RA+ positively selected. The receptors stem from a man aged 18 to 30 in good health. Some clones in this sample may be carry-over from other donors' samples.

This sequence joins TRBV5-4 and TRBJ2-1, with D hard to call. V shed 3 bases and J shed 4 bases, with 20 bases lying between them. This CDR3 is built from 17 residues. CDR1 SGHNT and CDR2 YYREEE come from the germline V gene (reference sequence). The CDR3 loop is CASSWSTSTKRYNEQFF. The CDR3 region has the DNA TGTGCCAGCAGCTGGTCGACCTCCACCAAGCGTTACAATGAGCAGTTCTTC.

The chain uses TRBV2 and TRBJ1-2; 7 bases align to TRBD1. V trimming: 1 base; J trimming: 4 bases; junction bases outside the gene matches: 3. The CDR3 is 14 residues long. Per the germline V gene, CDR1 is SNHLY and CDR2 is FYNNEI. In DNA form, the CDR3 reads TGTGCCAGCAGTGAAGTGGGGACAGTCTATGGCTACACCTTC. Translation: CASSEVGTVYGYTF.

The J gene is TRBJ2-1, the V gene TRBV19; the match to TRBD2 covers 9 bases. Germline V lookup: CDR1 LNHDA, CDR2 SQIVND (reference sequence). This CDR3 is built from 14 residues. Trimming removed 3 bases from V and 8 bases from J; junction bases left unmatched: 5. CDR3 residues: CASSIQREVDEQFF. CDR3 in DNA: TGTGCCAGTAGTATCCAGCGGGAGGTCGATGAGCAGTTCTTC.

V and J are TRBV5-1 and TRBJ2-5; perhaps TRBD2 as D (6 bases). Deletions cut 1 base from V and 5 bases from J, with 12 bases between. The CDR3 is made up of 14 amino acids. CDR1 and CDR2 from the germline V gene are SGHRS and YFSETQ. The CDR3 sequence is CASSLSSGGETQYF. The CDR3 DNA reads TGCGCCAGCAGCTTGTCGAGTGGGGGGGAGACCCAGTACTTC.

This chain links TRBV7-3 with TRBJ2-5; D unclear. The V and J ends lost 1 base and 2 bases respectively, with 14 bases between them. The CDR3 runs 16 residues. Germline V CDR1 and CDR2: SGHTA, FQGTGA. For the CDR3, the DNA is TGTGCCAGCAGCTTAATGGCTCGGGTAGGGCAAGAGACCCAGTACTTC. The encoded protein is CASSLMARVGQETQYF.

The chain employs TRBV5-1 and TRBJ2-2; D remains unclear. The V and J ends lost 0 bases and 3 bases respectively, with 9 bases between them. The CDR3 runs to 15 residues. Per the germline V gene, CDR1 is SGHRS and CDR2 is YFSETQ. In DNA, the CDR3 is TGCGCCAGCAGCTTGGCCCTCACCTACACCGGGGAGCTGTTTTTT. This codes for CASSLALTYTGELFF.

J is TRBJ2-1 and V is TRBV7-3, with 9 bases aligning to TRBD1. The CDR3 sequence is 14 residues long. V shed 5 bases, J shed 7 bases, and the junction held 6 bases outside the gene matches. Per the germline V gene, CDR1 is SGHTA and CDR2 is FQGTGA. The CDR3 spells CASSRIGQGNEQFF. DNA for the CDR3: TGTGCCAGCAGCCGGATAGGACAGGGGAATGAGCAGTTCTTC.

Points on this clone: An end of the junction differs from the germline gene, which may be a read error. The same CDR3 is also encoded by other DNA sequences in this sample. The rearrangement links TRBV30 to TRBJ1-1, with 7 bases aligning to TRBD1. There are 15 residues in the CDR3. CDR1 is GTSNPN and CDR2 is SVGIG in the germline V gene (reference sequence). Written as DNA, the CDR3 is TGTGCCTGGAGACCCACAGGGGTCCCGAACACTGAAGCCTTCTTT. Translating it yields CAWRPTGVPNTEAFF.

The chain has TRBV7-9 and TRBJ1-4, with D possibly matching TRBD1 (5 bases). The CDR3 covers 16 residues. V was shortened by 4 bases and J by 2 bases, with 14 bases between the two germline ends. CDR1 and CDR2 from the germline V gene are SEHNR and FQNEAQ (reference sequence). The CDR3 nucleotides read TGTGCCAGCAGCTCGCAACCAGGGATCACTAATGAAAAACTGTTTTTT. It specifies CASSSQPGITNEKLFF.

This clone was recorded only once. The chain combines TRBV7-2 with TRBJ2-7; D ambiguous. CDR1 and CDR2 from the germline V gene are SGHTA and FQGNSA. Deletions cut 3 bases from V and 9 bases from J, with 9 bases between. The CDR3 sequence is 11 residues long. The CDR3 spells CASSFGSPQYF. In nucleotides, the CDR3 is TGTGCCAGCAGCTTCGGGTCACCGCAGTACTTC.

The gene calls are TRBV2 and TRBJ2-2; TRBD2 agrees at 14 bases. This CDR3 has 18 residues. Unmatched junction bases numbered 8, after V lost 6 bases and J lost 2 bases. CDR1 is SNHLY, CDR2 FYNNEI, per germline. DNA for the CDR3: TGTGCCAGCAGCCGACTAGCGGGAGGGCCCCGTAACACCGGGGAGCTGTTTTTT. Translated, it gives CASSRLAGGPRNTGELFF. Full variable domain (outside the CDR3, taken from reference TRBV2 and TRBJ2-2): EPEVTQTPSHQVTQMGQEVILRCVPISNHLYFYWYRQILGQKVEFLVSFYNNEISEKSEIFDDQFSVERPDGSNFTLKIRSTKLEDSAMYFCASSRLAGGPRNTGELFFGEGSRLTVL.

This clone was counted a single time. The CDR3, as DNA: TGTGCCAGCAGCTTCGTGGCGGGAGTGGGGAATGAGCAGTTCTTC. This gives the protein CASSFVAGVGNEQFF. The chain carries TRBV11-2 and TRBJ2-1; 7 nucleotides agree with TRBD2. Germline CDR1 reads SGHAT; CDR2 reads FQNNGV. J lost 7 bases, V lost 3 bases, and 9 bases had no gene match. The CDR3 covers 15 residues.

The chain is built from TRBV10-2 and TRBJ2-7; 8 positions agree with TRBD2. The CDR3 has 13 amino acids. Germline V gene data show CDR1 as WSHSY and CDR2 as SAAADI. With V trimmed by 6 bases and J by 4 bases, 5 bases remained unmatched. The CDR3: CASRPGLVYEQYF. The CDR3 region has the DNA TGCGCCAGCAGGCCGGGACTAGTGTACGAGCAGTACTTC.

The chain joins TRBV6-6 to TRBJ1-1; D call uncertain. This CDR3 is 16 amino acids long. CDR1 and CDR2 (germline): MNHNY, SVGAGI (reference sequence). The V and J ends lost 2 bases and 0 bases respectively, with 13 bases between them. Here the CDR3 reads CASSYPKQKMNTEAFF. The CDR3 nucleotides are TGTGCCAGCAGTTACCCCAAACAGAAAATGAACACTGAAGCTTTCTTT.